Listed here are 14 T cell receptor beta chains from one sample, sequenced in a study of technical replicates of blood from a few donors. Only in-frame clones appear in the TCRdb table, and some are missing; sequencing was by immunoSEQ multiplex PCR. Altogether about 83,000 clones are present, around 95% being singletons, with the ten largest covering approximately 0.24%. Sample: T cells isolated from PBMCs. Source of these receptors: a human donor in good health.

This clone appeared once. This chain joins TRBV6-5 and TRBJ1-1, with D hard to call. Trimming stripped 4 bases from V and 6 bases from J, with 9 bases between. Germline V lookup: CDR1 MNHEY, CDR2 SVGAGI. The CDR3 has 12 residues. The DNA of the CDR3 is TGTGCCAGCAGTTCCGGGAGTCCTGAAGCTTTCTTT. Protein product: CASSSGSPEAFF.

The chain recombines TRBV7-9 with TRBJ1-2; the match to TRBD1 covers 7 bases. CDR1 SEHNR and CDR2 FQNEAQ come from the germline V gene (reference sequence). The CDR3 extends over 13 amino acids. The junction had 11 bases not matched to a gene; V was cut back by 5 bases and J by 11 bases. The CDR3 sequence is CASSLGQAARYTF. Written as DNA, the CDR3 is TGTGCCAGCAGCCTCGGACAGGCCGCGAGATACACCTTC.

To note about this clone: Its ends do not fully match the called genes, so a read error is possible. The chain joins TRBV7-7 to TRBJ2-5; TRBD1 agrees at 8 bases. CDR3 length equals 14 residues. From germline, CDR1 is SSHAT and CDR2 FNYEAQ (reference sequence). The CDR3 sequence: CASSLDRDGETQYF. DNA for the CDR3: TGTGCTAGCAGCCTGGACAGGGACGGGGAGACCCAGTACTTC.

CDR3 DNA sequence: TGTGCCAGCACCGCAATGGGAGTGGTTAGTGAAGCTTTCTTT. Amino acid sequence: CASTAMGVVSEAFF. The chain carries TRBV28 and TRBJ1-1; D remains unclear. V dropped 7 bases and J dropped 7 bases, with 19 bases sitting between them. The CDR3 covers 14 residues. The germline gives CDR1 MDHEN, CDR2 SYDVKM.

The rearrangement links TRBV18 to TRBJ2-5; the D gene is possibly TRBD2 (6 bases). The CDR3 spans 15 residues. V lost 3 bases to trimming and J lost 3 bases, with 14 bases between them. Germline V gene sequence: CDR1 KGHSH, CDR2 LQKENI. This CDR3 is CASSPSTGLKETQYF. The CDR3, as DNA: TGTGCCAGCTCACCTAGTACAGGACTAAAAGAGACCCAGTACTTC.

The J gene is TRBJ2-2, the V gene TRBV5-1; TRBD2 aligns across 11 bases. Germline lookup yields CDR1 SGHRS and CDR2 YFSETQ. V shed 0 bases and J 5 bases; nucleotides not matched to a gene: 6. This CDR3 has 17 amino acids. CDR3 region: CASSLGPSGRTTGELFF. The CDR3 DNA is TGCGCCAGCAGCTTGGGGCCTAGCGGGAGGACGACCGGGGAGCTGTTTTTT.

This chain uses TRBV4-1 with TRBJ2-1; possibly TRBD1 for D (6 bases). This CDR3 has 14 residues. The V end lost 6 bases, the J end lost 4 bases, and 13 bases lay between the germline ends. From germline, CDR1 is MGHRA and CDR2 YSYEKL. The CDR3 DNA is TGCGCCAGCAGAGAACAGGGAATTTACAATGAGCAGTTCTTC. It is translated as CASREQGIYNEQFF.

The chain has TRBV7-8 and TRBJ2-1; 13 bases are a match to TRBD2. The CDR3 has 15 residues. V was clipped by 5 bases and J by 5 bases; unmatched bases: 3. Germline V gene lookup returns CDR1 SGHVS and CDR2 FQNEAQ. CDR3 nucleotides: TGTGCCAGCAGCGAGGGACTAGCGGGGAACAATGAGCAGTTCTTC. Its protein product is CASSEGLAGNNEQFF.

The chain carries TRBV27 and TRBJ2-5; TRBD2 aligns across 11 bases. The CDR3 consists of 15 residues. The germline V gene encodes CDR1 MNHEY and CDR2 SMNVEV (reference sequence). V gave up 5 bases and J gave up 7 bases; unmatched junction bases: 9. The CDR3 loop is CASSPGTSGPTTQYF. The CDR3 nucleotides read TGTGCCAGCAGTCCCGGGACTAGCGGCCCCACGACCCAGTACTTC.

A word on this clone: A read error may produce the germline difference seen at one junction end. The chain carries TRBV6-1 and TRBJ1-1; D perhaps matches TRBD1 (5 bases). Looked up from germline, CDR1 is MNHNS and CDR2 is SASEGT. The CDR3 is 9 amino acids. The CDR3 coding sequence is TGCGCTGCGGGGGGTGAAGCTTTCTTT. Protein: CAAGGEAFF.

The J gene is TRBJ1-2, the V gene TRBV28; 7 nucleotides line up with TRBD1. This CDR3 contains 13 residues. V trimming: 2 bases; J trimming: 6 bases; junction bases outside the gene matches: 3. The V gene's germline CDR1 is MDHEN and CDR2 SYDVKM. For the CDR3, the DNA is TGTGCCAGCAGTTTAGCAGGGGGTGATGGCTACACCTTC. It yields the protein CASSLAGGDGYTF.

The J gene is TRBJ1-1, the V gene TRBV5-4, with 7 bases lining up with TRBD1. The CDR3 runs 12 residues. The V and J ends lost 3 bases and 8 bases, in that order; junction bases with no gene match: 4. The germline gives CDR1 SGHNT, CDR2 YYREEE (reference sequence). Here the CDR3 reads CASSYDRVEAFF. The CDR3 DNA is TGTGCCAGCAGCTACGACAGGGTCGAAGCTTTCTTT.

The chain uses TRBV4-1 and TRBJ1-1, with no clear D. The CDR3 extends over 15 amino acids. Between the trimmed V and J ends, which lost 3 bases and 4 bases, there was a span of 15 bases. CDR1 MGHRA and CDR2 YSYEKL come from the germline V gene. The CDR3 DNA sequence: TGCGCCAGCAGCCATAACTCGGAGGGTCTCACTGAAGCTTTCTTT. It codes for CASSHNSEGLTEAFF.

The chain employs TRBV4-1 and TRBJ2-1, with D possibly matching TRBD2 (6 bases). The CDR3 spans 14 residues. Trimming took 4 bases from V and 2 from J, leaving 9 bases between them. Per germline, CDR1 MGHRA and CDR2 YSYEKL. The CDR3 region has the DNA TGCGCCAGCAGCCGACTAGGCGCCTACAATGAGCAGTTCTTC. Protein sequence: CASSRLGAYNEQFF.